The present entry profiles one TCR beta chain with its context. Which antigen it targets is not known. No much larger clone exists at a distance of one base, and base qualities are not known. Taken from cysteine to phenylalanine, the CDR3 has 11 residues. The retained sequence is limited to the CDR3, 33 bases, with the frame set at the first base. For CDR1 and CDR2, the germline V gene (reference sequence) lists MNHEY and SMNVEV. V has 10 bases trimmed and J has 3 bases trimmed; junction bases matching no gene number 2. Library preparation used the immunoSEQ multiplex PCR assay. Processing in the source paper ran as follows. To diagnose cytomegalovirus status from the catalog of TCR beta chain sequences, a statistical classification framework was built. The table comes from immuneACCESS by way of TCRdb, which keeps in-frame sequences with V and J called. Part of the clones is missing from these tables; in studies checked, under half for an unresolved V gene and the rest for unknown reasons. V, J and clone size were drawn from that table, and D and trimming were deduced from the DNA. Within this sample are 150,000 to 200,000 clones, with around 96% of them counted one time only. The ten most abundant clones make up approximately 1% of the sample.

The sample is drawn from a study of cytomegalovirus exposure and HLA in healthy donors (dated by TCRdb to 2015 to 2018). Regarding the research as a whole: According to a later analysis, the roughly 120 validation repertoires were produced on the same platform as the approximately 690 repertoires of the first cohort. In addition to the first cohort of hundreds of subjects, a separate validation cohort of 120 different subjects was used. To predict cytomegalovirus infection status, the study combined high-throughput TCR immunosequencing, statistical association of individual TCRs with disease status, and machine learning. The study was designed to test whether signatures of past pathogen exposure could be identified by cataloging public T cell receptors. What the work shows at the level of the full study, not this receptor alone: Most TCR sequences were seen in very few donors, while some public TCRs were found in many individuals. Subsequent analysis determined that TCRs grouped into clusters in the first cohort also showed a tendency toward co-occurrence across the roughly 110 validation repertoires, and approximately 93% of cluster scores exceeded 0. A total of around 150 TCR beta chains were listed by the study as associated with cytomegalovirus. The classifier was reported to diagnose cytomegalovirus status with high specificity and sensitivity in both the original cohort and the validation cohort. A later analysis had no HLA typing for the validation cohort, so co-occurrence there was scored across all 130 or so repertoires. Three of the identified cytomegalovirus-associated TCR beta chains were confirmed in vitro to be specific for cytomegalovirus antigens. The authors suggested that the approach could potentially be generalized to other disease states and immunological phenotypes.

The donors were included in the validation cohort of 90 to 150 subjects, a group kept apart from the roughly 700-subject first cohort. The rearranged segments are TRBV27 and TRBJ2-7; TRBD1 lines up with 8 middle nucleotides. Source material: PBMCs. This sequence originates from a woman aged 18 to 35 in good health and CMV-seronegative. This receptor has the CDR3 CAIGQGYEQYF. The sequence in DNA is TGTGCCATCGGACAGGGCTACGAGCAGTACTTC.